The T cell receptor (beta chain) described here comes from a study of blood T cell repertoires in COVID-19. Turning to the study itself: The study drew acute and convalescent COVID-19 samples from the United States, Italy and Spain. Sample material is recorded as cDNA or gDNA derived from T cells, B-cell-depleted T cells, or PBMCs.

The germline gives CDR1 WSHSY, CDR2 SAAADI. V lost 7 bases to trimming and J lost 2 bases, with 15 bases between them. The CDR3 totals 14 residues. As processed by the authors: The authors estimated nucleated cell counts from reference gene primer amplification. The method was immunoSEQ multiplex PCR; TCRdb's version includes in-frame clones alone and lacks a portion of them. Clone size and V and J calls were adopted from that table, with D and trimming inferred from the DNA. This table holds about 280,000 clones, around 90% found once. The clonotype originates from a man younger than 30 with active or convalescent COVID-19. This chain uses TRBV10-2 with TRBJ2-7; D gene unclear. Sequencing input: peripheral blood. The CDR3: CASNYEIKPYEQYF. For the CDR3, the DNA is TGCGCCAGCAATTACGAGATCAAACCCTACGAGCAGTACTTC.